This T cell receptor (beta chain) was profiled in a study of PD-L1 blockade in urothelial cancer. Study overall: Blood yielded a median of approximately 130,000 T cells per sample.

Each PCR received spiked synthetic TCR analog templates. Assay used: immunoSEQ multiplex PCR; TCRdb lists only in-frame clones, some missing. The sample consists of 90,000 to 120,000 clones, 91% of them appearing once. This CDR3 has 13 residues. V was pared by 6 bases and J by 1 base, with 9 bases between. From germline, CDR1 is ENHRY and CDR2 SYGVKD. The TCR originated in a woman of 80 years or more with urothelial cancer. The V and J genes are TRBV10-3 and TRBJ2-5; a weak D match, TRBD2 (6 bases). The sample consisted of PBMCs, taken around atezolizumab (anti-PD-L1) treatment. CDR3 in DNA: TGTGCCATCAGATCCGGGGGCCAAGAGACCCAGTACTTC. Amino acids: CAIRSGGQETQYF.